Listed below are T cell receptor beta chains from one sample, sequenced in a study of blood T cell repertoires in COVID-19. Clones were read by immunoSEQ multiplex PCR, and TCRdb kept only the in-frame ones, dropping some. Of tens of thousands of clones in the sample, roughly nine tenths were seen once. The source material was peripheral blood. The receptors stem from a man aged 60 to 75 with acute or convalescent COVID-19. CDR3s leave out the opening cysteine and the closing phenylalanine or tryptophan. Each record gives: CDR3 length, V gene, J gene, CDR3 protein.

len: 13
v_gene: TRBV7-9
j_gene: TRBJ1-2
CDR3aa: ASTLFGTGNQGYT

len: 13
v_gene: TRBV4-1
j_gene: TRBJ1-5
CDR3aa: ASSQTGDVDQPQH

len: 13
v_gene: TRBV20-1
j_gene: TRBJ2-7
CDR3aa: SASAQGSGVKEQY

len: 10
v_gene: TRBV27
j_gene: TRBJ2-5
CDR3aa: ASSFNQETQY

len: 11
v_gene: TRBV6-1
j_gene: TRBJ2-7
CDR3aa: ASSEGPTGRQY

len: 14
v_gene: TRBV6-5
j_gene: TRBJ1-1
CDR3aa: ASSYSWGRMNTEAF

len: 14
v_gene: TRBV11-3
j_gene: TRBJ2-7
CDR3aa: ASRDREMIEVYEQY

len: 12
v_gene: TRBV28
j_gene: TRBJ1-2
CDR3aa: ASSYDLTGVGYT

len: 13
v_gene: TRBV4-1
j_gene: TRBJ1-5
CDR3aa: ASSQGQLGHQPQH

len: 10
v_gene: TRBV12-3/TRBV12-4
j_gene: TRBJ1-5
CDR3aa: ASSLESQPQH